This entry lists 11 T cell receptor beta chains sequenced from one sample in a study of blood T cell repertoires in COVID-19. Libraries were prepared by immunoSEQ multiplex PCR; TCRdb keeps only in-frame clonotypes and omits some of them. This sample carries a few hundred thousand clones, 70% to 90% of them seen once, and the ten largest clones take about 9.4%. Sequenced sample: peripheral blood. The receptors were sampled from a woman aged 45-60 years with COVID-19, enrolled during active disease.

This clone turned up a few times. The chain recombines TRBV5-1 with TRBJ2-6; TRBD2 aligns across 14 bases. This CDR3 spans 20 amino acids. Germline CDR1 reads SGHRS; CDR2 reads YFSETQ. After removal of 3 bases from V and 3 bases from J, the junction contained 11 bases not matched to a gene. The CDR3 nucleotides read TGCGCCAGCAGCTGGCACCGACTAGCGGGGGGGCGTTTTGGGGCCAACGTCCTGACTTTC. Its translation: CASSWHRLAGGRFGANVLTF.

The chain joins TRBV20-1 to TRBJ2-1; 9 nucleotides line up with TRBD2. The CDR3 contains 15 residues. Germline-derived CDR1 and CDR2 are DFQATT and SNEGSKA (reference sequence). Trimming removed 3 bases from V and 4 bases from J; junction bases left unmatched: 7. CDR3 residues: CSASVPSGAYNEQFF. The CDR3 DNA follows: TGCAGTGCTAGTGTGCCTAGCGGGGCTTACAATGAGCAGTTCTTC.

This chain connects TRBV5-1 to TRBJ2-3; tentative D call: TRBD2 (6 bases). The CDR3 covers 15 residues. V was clipped by 0 bases and J by 0 bases, with 8 bases between them. The germline CDR1 and CDR2 sequences are SGHRS and YFSETQ. The CDR3 sequence is CASSLVGTSTDTQYF. The CDR3 DNA reads TGCGCCAGCAGCTTGGTCGGGACTAGCACAGATACGCAGTATTTT. Using reference TRBV5-1 and TRBJ2-3 for the parts outside the CDR3, the full variable domain is KAGVTQTPRYLIKTRGQQVTLSCSPISGHRSVSWYQQTPGQGLQFLFEYFSETQRNKGNFPGRFSGRQFSNSRSEMNVSTLELGDSALYLCASSLVGTSTDTQYFGPGTRLTVL.

The rearrangement uses TRBV6-5 and TRBJ1-1, with no clear D. The CDR3 is 15 residues long. Trimming took 5 bases from V and 7 from J, leaving 20 bases between them. The germline CDR1 and CDR2 sequences are MNHEY and SVGAGI. The CDR3 spells CASSNPAGRAGEAFF. Here the CDR3 DNA reads TGTGCCAGCAGTAATCCTGCGGGTAGGGCGGGTGAAGCTTTCTTT.

V is TRBV7-2 and J is TRBJ1-2; 11 bases are shared with TRBD1. Losses at the gene ends were 6 bases for V and 3 bases for J; bases not matched to a gene: 15. Germline loops: CDR1 SGHTA, CDR2 FQGNSA. The CDR3 totals 18 residues. In DNA form, the CDR3 reads TGTGCCAGCAGGGGACAGGGGGGGGATCCCTTAAGTGACTATGGCTACACCTTC. Encoded protein: CASRGQGGDPLSDYGYTF.

The chain uses TRBV30 and TRBJ2-1; D is possibly TRBD2 (6 bases). Per the germline V gene, CDR1 is GTSNPN and CDR2 is SVGIG (reference sequence). Trimming took off 3 bases at V and 8 bases at J, with 11 bases between the two ends. The length of the CDR3 is 12 residues. Written as DNA, the CDR3 is TGTGCCTGGAGCGGGGGTTGGGATGAGCAGTTCTTC. Amino acids: CAWSGGWDEQFF.

The chain couples TRBV20-1 to TRBJ1-4; D is unresolved. CDR3 size: 14 residues. Germline V CDR1 and CDR2: DFQATT, SNEGSKA (reference sequence). V lost 3 bases and J lost 10, with 18 bases in between. CDR3 sequence (DNA): TGCAGTGCTAGTCTTGGGGAGAGCTCAGGAAAACTGTTTTTT. Translation: CSASLGESSGKLFF.

The chain links TRBV4-3 to TRBJ2-4; weak D call: TRBD2 (5 bases). The V end was cut by 3 bases, the J end by 0 bases, with 21 bases between. Germline loops: CDR1 LGHNA, CDR2 YSLEER. The CDR3 sequence is 19 residues long. Here the CDR3 reads CASSHSLSLGVGAKNIQYF. CDR3 bases: TGCGCCAGCAGCCATAGTTTATCGCTCGGGGTTGGAGCCAAAAACATTCAGTACTTC.

This rearrangement joins TRBV6-4 to TRBJ2-2; 11 bases fit TRBD2. The V and J ends lost 4 bases and 1 base, in that order; junction bases with no gene match: 2. The CDR3 covers 16 residues. The V gene's germline CDR1 is MRHNA and CDR2 SNTAGT. CDR3 in DNA: TGTGCCAGCAGTGTTCTAGCGGGGGGGAACACCGGGGAGCTGTTTTTT. Translation: CASSVLAGGNTGELFF.

This chain uses TRBV27 with TRBJ2-7; 7 bases map to TRBD2. After removal of 4 bases from V and 5 bases from J, the junction contained 17 bases not matched to a gene. There are 17 residues in the CDR3. From germline, CDR1 is MNHEY and CDR2 SMNVEV (reference sequence). CDR3 protein: CASSSPTETLRGDEQYF. CDR3 coding DNA: TGTGCCAGCAGTTCCCCGACGGAGACTCTCCGGGGGGACGAGCAGTACTTC.

J is TRBJ2-2 and V is TRBV5-1, with 8 bases identical to TRBD2. Looked up from germline, CDR1 is SGHRS and CDR2 is YFSETQ. This CDR3 has 16 residues. J lost 6 bases, V lost 2 bases, and 9 bases had no gene match. CDR3 residues: CASSFIRGGEAGELFF. CDR3 sequence (DNA): TGCGCCAGCAGCTTCATTCGGGGGGGAGAAGCCGGGGAGCTGTTTTTT. Drawing the rest from reference TRBV5-1 and TRBJ2-2, the complete variable domain is KAGVTQTPRYLIKTRGQQVTLSCSPISGHRSVSWYQQTPGQGLQFLFEYFSETQRNKGNFPGRFSGRQFSNSRSEMNVSTLELGDSALYLCASSFIRGGEAGELFFGEGSRLTVL.